This T cell receptor beta chain was sequenced for a study of human T cells and chemical hapten exposure. Study background: DPC at 0.01% went onto the upper back in patch tests, read at 6 days. Recorded diagnoses among the mostly female patients were alopecia areata, totalis or universalis. Study-level results: Clustering by CDR3 similarity yielded significantly more large clusters from expanded TCRs than controls. Alopecia affected the donors, so their immune response may differ from healthy people's.

The germline V gene encodes CDR1 SEHNR and CDR2 FQNEAQ (reference sequence). V trimming: 0 bases; J trimming: 6 bases; junction bases outside the gene matches: 7. The CDR3 totals 15 residues. On this clonotype itself: What it binds is not known.

Regarding time point: pre-sensitization, week 0. As to treatment: therapeutic diphenylcyclopropenone sensitization with weekly scalp DPC. TCRdb independently ran MiXCR on the RACE reads; one entry per CDR3 protein. Of 200,000 to 300,000 distinct CDR3 sequences listed, approximately 8.4% are singletons. This chain connects TRBV7-9 to TRBJ1-2; 7 bases are shared with TRBD1. This TCR derives from a woman in her thirties or forties with alopecia areata. Some clones in this sample may be carry-over from other donors' samples. This sample comprised whole blood, obtained in connection with sensitization to the hapten diphenylcyclopropenone (DPC). In nucleotides, the CDR3 is TGTGCCAGCAGCTTAGCTTTCCAGGGGGGAGATGGCTACACCTTC. Its protein product is CASSLAFQGGDGYTF. The whole variable domain, remainder taken from reference TRBV7-9 and TRBJ1-2, is DTGVSQNPRHKITKRGQNVTFRCDPISEHNRLYWYRQTLGQGPEFLTYFQNEAQLEKSRLLSDRFSAERPKGSFSTLEIQRTEQGDSAMYLCASSLAFQGGDGYTFGSGTRLTVV.